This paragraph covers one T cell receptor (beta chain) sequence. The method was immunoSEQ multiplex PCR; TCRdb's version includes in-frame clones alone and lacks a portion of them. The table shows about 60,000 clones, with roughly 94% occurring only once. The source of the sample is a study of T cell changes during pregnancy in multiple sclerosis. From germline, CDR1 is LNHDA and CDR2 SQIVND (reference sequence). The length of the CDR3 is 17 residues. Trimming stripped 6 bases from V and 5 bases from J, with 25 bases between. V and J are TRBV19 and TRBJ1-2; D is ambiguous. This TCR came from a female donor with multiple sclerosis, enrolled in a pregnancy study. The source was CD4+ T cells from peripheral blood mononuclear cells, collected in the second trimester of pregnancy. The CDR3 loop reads CASSTNTRKQVSYGYTF. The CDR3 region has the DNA TGTGCCAGTAGCACGAACACAAGAAAGCAGGTCTCTTATGGCTACACCTTC.